What follows is one T cell receptor beta chain and its context. Antigen specificity is unknown. The germline gives CDR1 SQVTM, CDR2 ANQGSEA. Trimming at V came to 3 bases and at J to 4 bases, leaving 4 bases not matched to a gene. The CDR3 length is 14 residues. This entry comes from a study of cytomegalovirus exposure and HLA in healthy donors. Study findings and constraints: Associated with cytomegalovirus, according to the listing, were approximately 160 TCR beta chains. Rarity characterized most TCR sequences, yet some public TCRs appeared in many donors. In a later analysis, at a false discovery rate of 0.05, 15,000 to 20,000 TCR beta sequences matched HLA alleles.

PCR used 60 Vbeta primers and 13 Jbeta primers. Original processing methods: About 11 million shared chains were among the roughly 78 million unique TCR beta chains that a later analysis counted. Measured with immunoSEQ multiplex PCR; TCRdb has only the in-frame clones, and not every one. D and trimming come from the DNA, and the V and J calls and clone size come from that table. This repertoire shows 65,000 to 100,000 clones, around 79% found once; its top ten account for over 12%. Specimen: PBMCs. The chain couples TRBV29-1 to TRBJ2-3; 10 bases fit TRBD2. The source is a woman in her 40s in good health and CMV-seropositive. The CDR3 sequence is CSVDPAGGPDTQYF. CDR3 coding DNA: TGCAGCGTTGATCCAGCGGGAGGGCCAGATACGCAGTATTTT.